This T cell receptor beta chain stems from a study of immune evolution from preneoplasia to lung adenocarcinoma. Profiling relied on immunoSEQ multiplex PCR, and the TCRdb table lists in-frame clones only, not all of them. The sample lists about 7,900 clones, 83% occurring once. After pathologic assessment, macro-dissection selected premalignant or tumor cells for extraction. The CDR3 loop spans 16 amino acids. V lost 4 bases and J lost 2, with 12 bases in between. Germline-derived CDR1 and CDR2 are SGHAT and FQDESV (reference sequence). This TCR derives from a person aged 70 to 79 with lung adenocarcinoma. V is TRBV11-1 and J is TRBJ1-6; D gene unclear. Material: FFPE minimally invasive lung adenocarcinoma tissue. The DNA of the CDR3 is TGTGCCAGCAGCTCGGGCGACGAAGCCTATAATTCACCCCTCCACTTT. It translates to CASSSGDEAYNSPLHF.